The 9 T cell receptor beta chains presented below share a single source sample, sequenced in a study of T-cell reconstitution after alpha-beta-depleted transplantation in children. The TCRbeta library was prepared with unique molecular identifiers. Via MiXCR, TCRdb re-called the PCR reads, giving one row per CDR3 protein. The table has around 700,000 distinct CDR3 sequences, over 10% seen once; the top ten hold roughly 0.77%. This sample comprised PBMCs, obtained before TCRalphabeta/CD19-depleted stem cell transplant. These receptor sequences come from a girl under 10 years old with congenital amegakaryocytic thrombocytopenia, due to receive a stem cell transplant.

This clonotype was seen a handful of times. CDR3 residues: CANSPGLENEQFF. CDR3 DNA sequence: TGTGCCAACAGCCCGGGACTAGAGAATGAGCAGTTCTTC. The rearrangement joins TRBV28 to TRBJ2-1, with TRBD2 matching 8 bases. Losses at the gene ends were 10 bases for V and 7 bases for J; bases not matched to a gene: 9. CDR3 length equals 13 residues. Germline lookup yields CDR1 MDHEN and CDR2 SYDVKM.

Remarks on this clonotype: Given a much more abundant clone one base away, this may be a read error. The V gene is TRBV7-3, the J gene TRBJ2-1; TRBD2 aligns across 8 bases. There are 16 residues in the CDR3. Germline V lookup: CDR1 SGHTA, CDR2 FQGTGA. The CDR3, as DNA: TGTGCCACCAGCTTGGGTAGCGGGGTCTCCTACAATGAGCAGTTCTTC. This codes for CATSLGSGVSYNEQFF.

The chain has TRBV2 and TRBJ2-3; D assignment may be TRBD1 or TRBD2 (5 bases each). The length of the CDR3 is 16 residues. Deletions cut 5 bases from V and 4 bases from J, with 19 bases between. Germline V gene sequence: CDR1 SNHLY, CDR2 FYNNEI. The CDR3 coding sequence is TGTGCCAGCAGTCCGTACCAGGGTGGGAGACCAGATACGCAGTATTTT. Its translation: CASSPYQGGRPDTQYF.

The table lists this clonotype with many counts. The J gene is TRBJ2-1, the V gene TRBV20-1; 8 bases align to TRBD2. There are 13 residues in the CDR3. The germline CDR1 and CDR2 sequences are DFQATT and SNEGSKA (reference sequence). The V segment lost 3 bases and the J segment 2 bases; nucleotides outside the gene matches: 0. The CDR3 bases are TGCAGTGCTAGGACTAGCGCCTACAATGAGCAGTTCTTC. This sequence encodes CSARTSAYNEQFF.

This clonotype was recorded a few times. The V gene is TRBV5-1, the J gene TRBJ2-3; no clear D gene. This CDR3 is 16 amino acids long. Germline V CDR1 and CDR2: SGHRS, YFSETQ. With 0 bases removed from V and 2 bases from J, the gap between germline ends came to 13 bases. In DNA form, the CDR3 reads TGCGCCAGCAGCTTGGTCGGAGACCTCTACACAGATACGCAGTATTTT. Translated: CASSLVGDLYTDTQYF.

The chain uses TRBV6-1 and TRBJ1-5; D is ambiguous. The CDR3 totals 18 residues. Between the trimmed V and J ends, which lost 5 bases and 0 bases, there was a span of 20 bases. Germline values: CDR1 MNHNS, CDR2 SASEGT. In DNA form, the CDR3 reads TGTGCCAGCAGTAATACCGGCGCACAGTTCTATAGCAATCAGCCCCAGCATTTT. This gives the protein CASSNTGAQFYSNQPQHF.

In its sample, this clonotype was seen a few times. The chain has TRBV20-1 and TRBJ2-1; 7 bases match TRBD1. Germline CDR1 and CDR2: DFQATT and SNEGSKA (reference sequence). V gave up 6 bases and J gave up 9 bases; unmatched junction bases: 8. This CDR3 comprises 12 residues. The CDR3 spells CSATRTGTEQFF. Here the CDR3 DNA reads TGCAGTGCGACAAGGACAGGCACTGAGCAGTTCTTC.

This clonotype showed up just a few times. The CDR3 DNA follows: TGCAGTGCGAGGGACCCAGAGCTAGCGGGAGAGCATGAGCAGTTCTTC. It is translated as CSARDPELAGEHEQFF. The V gene is TRBV20-1, the J gene TRBJ2-1; 10 bases map to TRBD2. Trimming at V came to 6 bases and at J to 8 bases, leaving 16 bases not matched to a gene. Germline V gene sequence: CDR1 DFQATT, CDR2 SNEGSKA (reference sequence). The CDR3 length is 16 residues.

The rearrangement uses TRBV12-3 or TRBV12-4 and TRBJ1-1; 10 bases are shared with TRBD1. V lost 7 bases and J lost 10; bases outside the gene matches: 6. CDR3 length equals 12 residues. The CDR3: CASTVDRGPAFF. CDR3 nucleotide sequence: TGTGCCAGCACCGTAGACAGGGGGCCAGCTTTCTTT.